These T cell receptor beta chains were read from a single sample in a study of T cell repertoires in cytomegalovirus infection. TCRdb ran MiXCR on the reads and lists one entry per CDR3 protein. The table records 150,000 to 190,000 distinct CDR3 sequences, 23% of them present only once. Sequencing used PBMCs. Receptors were obtained from a human donor in good health (CMV status not recorded). Some clones in this sample may be carry-over from other donors' samples. CDR3s include the opening cysteine and the closing phenylalanine or tryptophan.

J gene: TRBJ2-7
V gene: TRBV4-1
CDR3 protein: CASSQEQAYEQYF

J gene: TRBJ2-1
V gene: TRBV18
CDR3 protein: CASSTRTEAYNEQFF

J gene: TRBJ2-3
V gene: TRBV11-2
CDR3 protein: CASSLEFMTSESTDTQYF

J gene: TRBJ2-5
V gene: TRBV28
CDR3 protein: CASSLRKTSGYQETQYF

J gene: TRBJ1-5
V gene: TRBV28
CDR3 protein: CASRTGGMGNQPQHF

J gene: TRBJ2-3
V gene: TRBV29-1
CDR3 protein: CSVEFGLPSTDTQYF

J gene: TRBJ1-1
V gene: TRBV28
CDR3 protein: CASSLFSGSGTEAFF

J gene: TRBJ2-2
V gene: TRBV7-2
CDR3 protein: CASSLVTSGRAGGELFF

J gene: TRBJ2-1
V gene: TRBV3-1
CDR3 protein: CASSQDIFDEQFF

J gene: TRBJ2-3
V gene: TRBV4-1
CDR3 protein: CASSQDPAAVGPLAVVATDTQYF

J gene: TRBJ2-1
V gene: TRBV24-1
CDR3 protein: CATSDFPGQGGSYNEQFF

J gene: TRBJ1-4
V gene: TRBV6-5
CDR3 protein: CASRDRALATNEKLFF

J gene: TRBJ2-1
V gene: TRBV18
CDR3 protein: CASSPALAGEQFF

J gene: TRBJ1-5
V gene: TRBV28
CDR3 protein: CASSTFNQPQHF

J gene: TRBJ1-2
V gene: TRBV7-9
CDR3 protein: CASSESGVHYGYTF

J gene: TRBJ1-5
V gene: TRBV6-6
CDR3 protein: CASSSESGGAVNQPQHF

J gene: TRBJ2-3
V gene: TRBV7-2
CDR3 protein: CASRTSGGATDTQYF

J gene: TRBJ2-7
V gene: TRBV7-3
CDR3 protein: CASSPRTSGNSYEQYF

J gene: TRBJ2-7
V gene: TRBV18
CDR3 protein: CASSPRQGNSHEQYF

J gene: TRBJ2-7
V gene: TRBV7-2
CDR3 protein: CASSSAYEQYF

J gene: TRBJ2-7
V gene: TRBV27
CDR3 protein: CASSHGTDYEQYF

J gene: TRBJ2-4
V gene: TRBV28
CDR3 protein: CASSSRGNIQYF

J gene: TRBJ1-2
V gene: TRBV11-2
CDR3 protein: CASSQSGYGYTF

J gene: TRBJ2-7
V gene: TRBV28
CDR3 protein: CASSPSGGTLISYEQYF

J gene: TRBJ2-3
V gene: TRBV11-2
CDR3 protein: CASSLERLAVDTQYF

J gene: TRBJ2-3
V gene: TRBV2
CDR3 protein: CASNLLQADTQYF

J gene: TRBJ1-1
V gene: TRBV7-9
CDR3 protein: CASSPKGAPDTEAFF

J gene: TRBJ1-2
V gene: TRBV28
CDR3 protein: CASAGTVAYYGYTF

J gene: TRBJ2-7
V gene: TRBV7-2
CDR3 protein: CASSFGGGVGNEQYF

J gene: TRBJ2-5
V gene: TRBV11-2
CDR3 protein: CASSLDRRGGGTQYF

J gene: TRBJ1-2
V gene: TRBV12-3/TRBV12-4
CDR3 protein: CASSTPGQGGLLGYTF

J gene: TRBJ1-5
V gene: TRBV7-9
CDR3 protein: CASSLGGYSNQPQHF

J gene: TRBJ1-3
V gene: TRBV6-5
CDR3 protein: CASSYVQGAGNTIYF

J gene: TRBJ2-1
V gene: TRBV5-4
CDR3 protein: CASSLGMDNNEQFF

J gene: TRBJ2-1
V gene: TRBV6-2/TRBV6-3
CDR3 protein: CASSYSAGGSNNEQFF